The 17 T cell receptor beta chains below come from one sample, sequenced in a study of shared clonotypes between healthy human individuals (TCRdb year 2020). To prepare the library, the immunoSEQ multiplex PCR assay was applied. The source is immuneACCESS, and TCRdb retained only in-frame sequences with V and J called. Part of the clones is not carried over; for the studies checked, unresolved V genes explain less than half of this, and the remainder is unexplained. The sample includes 2,500,000 or so clones, with approximately 93% observed a single time. The leading ten clones occupy approximately 0.37% of the sample. Sequenced material: naive CD4+ T cells from PBMCs. Taken with the paper, the label for cell subset or site translates to: CD45RA+ positively selected. These receptors came from a man in his late teens or twenties in good health. Some clones in this sample may be carry-over from other donors' samples.

The CDR3 reads CASSRRLAGDLNTGELFF. The CDR3 DNA is TGTGCCAGCTCACGCAGGTTAGCGGGAGACCTGAACACCGGGGAGCTGTTTTTT. The J gene is TRBJ2-2, the V gene TRBV18; the match to TRBD2 covers 9 bases. The ends lost 4 bases at V and 1 base at J; junction bases unmatched: 10. Germline CDR1 KGHSH, CDR2 LQKENI. This CDR3 is 18 amino acids long.

The gene calls are TRBV19 and TRBJ2-3, with 13 bases aligning to TRBD2. This CDR3 has 16 residues. Germline-derived CDR1 and CDR2 are LNHDA and SQIVND (reference sequence). J lost 4 bases, V lost 3 bases, and 4 bases had no gene match. Written as DNA, the CDR3 is TGTGCCAGTAGTATCCCGACTAGCGGGAGGTCAGATACGCAGTATTTT. Protein product: CASSIPTSGRSDTQYF.

This clone was recorded once. This rearrangement joins TRBV5-6 to TRBJ1-3, with 7 positions matching TRBD1. The CDR3 spans 17 residues. Germline V CDR1 and CDR2: SGHDT, YYEEEE. J lost 3 bases, V lost 3 bases, and 12 bases had no gene match. The CDR3 DNA is TGTGCCAGCAGCTCTCCCTCCCGACAGGGATATGGAAACACCATATATTTT. Protein: CASSSPSRQGYGNTIYF.

This rearrangement joins TRBV10-3 to TRBJ1-2, with D perhaps TRBD1 (5 bases). This CDR3 is built from 14 residues. V was cut by 4 bases and J by 2 bases, with 11 bases left in between. Germline lookup yields CDR1 ENHRY and CDR2 SYGVKD. The CDR3 loop reads CAISGAGMNYGYTF. The CDR3 region has the DNA TGTGCCATCAGTGGGGCAGGGATGAACTATGGCTACACCTTC.

The V call is TRBV6-5, the J call TRBJ2-7; D not certain. Germline lookup yields CDR1 MNHEY and CDR2 SVGAGI. There are 12 residues in the CDR3. V lost 5 bases and J lost 3, with 8 bases in between. In DNA form, the CDR3 reads TGTGCCAGCAGTCTGGACGGCTACGAGCAGTACTTC. This translates into CASSLDGYEQYF.

V gene TRBV5-5 combines with J gene TRBJ2-5, with D possibly TRBD2 on 5 matching bases. CDR3 length: 14 amino acids. Per the germline V gene, CDR1 is SGHKS and CDR2 is YYEKEE (reference sequence). V gave up 5 bases and J gave up 0 bases, with 11 bases separating them. The CDR3 spells CASRRPGYQETQYF. CDR3 nucleotides: TGTGCCAGCAGGCGACCGGGGTACCAAGAGACCCAGTACTTC.

The chain links TRBV30 to TRBJ2-5; 9 positions agree with TRBD1. CDR3 length: 14 residues. Per the germline V gene, CDR1 is GTSNPN and CDR2 is SVGIG (reference sequence). The junction had 11 bases not matched to a gene; V was cut back by 8 bases and J by 4 bases. The CDR3: CAGNNGQGRETQYF. As DNA, the CDR3 is TGTGCCGGTAATAACGGACAGGGGAGAGAGACCCAGTACTTC.

The rearrangement links TRBV28 to TRBJ1-1, with D hard to call. Trimming shortened V by 7 bases and J by 0 bases, and 12 bases separated the two germline ends. The CDR3 covers 14 residues. Germline CDR1 MDHEN, CDR2 SYDVKM. The DNA of the CDR3 is TGTGCCAGCAATCTGGGGTCGGTGAACACTGAAGCTTTCTTT. This encodes CASNLGSVNTEAFF.

This chain links TRBV6-1 with TRBJ2-3; possibly TRBD1 for D (5 bases). V was cut by 4 bases and J by 6 bases, with 14 bases left in between. This CDR3 is 14 amino acids long. The germline V gene has CDR1 MNHNS and CDR2 SASEGT. The CDR3 loop is CASSVSGAWDTQYF. DNA of the CDR3: TGTGCCAGCAGTGTGAGTGGGGCCTGGGATACGCAGTATTTT.

V and J are TRBV7-6 and TRBJ2-1; D unresolved. V was trimmed by 3 bases and J by 5 bases, leaving 14 bases between them. CDR1 is SGHVS and CDR2 is FNYEAQ in the germline V gene. The CDR3 totals 15 residues. This chain's CDR3 is CASSFRYRTDNEQFF. In nucleotides, the CDR3 is TGTGCCAGCAGCTTTCGGTACCGGACCGACAATGAGCAGTTCTTC.

V usage is TRBV10-3 and J usage is TRBJ2-3; D remains ambiguous. Germline lookup yields CDR1 ENHRY and CDR2 SYGVKD. The CDR3 extends over 15 amino acids. Deletions cut 5 bases from V and 1 base from J, with 13 bases between. The CDR3 DNA is TGTGCCATCAGTCCAATTCCTGCCCGCACAGATACGCAGTATTTT. Protein product: CAISPIPARTDTQYF.

The chain employs TRBV7-9 and TRBJ1-4; D unclear. The germline V and J ends were trimmed by 4 bases and 4 bases, with 16 bases remaining between them. The V gene's germline CDR1 is SEHNR and CDR2 FQNEAQ (reference sequence). The CDR3 extends over 16 amino acids. CDR3 coding DNA: TGTGCCAGCAGCTCCGAAAGGATATTCGTTAATGAAAAACTGTTTTTT. Its protein is CASSSERIFVNEKLFF.

The rearrangement joins TRBV7-8 to TRBJ1-5, with D possibly being TRBD1 (5 bases). Germline CDR1 and CDR2: SGHVS and FQNEAQ. This CDR3 contains 14 residues. Trimming left V 2 bases short and J 6 bases short, with 11 bases between. Here the CDR3 reads CASSLIGGGQPQHF. The CDR3, as DNA: TGTGCCAGCAGCTTAATTGGGGGGGGTCAGCCCCAGCATTTT.

This clone was counted once. The chain is built from TRBV7-2 and TRBJ1-1; D not certain. CDR3 size: 14 residues. In germline, CDR1 is SGHTA, CDR2 FQGNSA. The V end was cut by 1 base, the J end by 5 bases, with 11 bases between. As DNA, the CDR3 is TGTGCCAGCAGCTTAGGCGCGGTAGGGACTGAAGCTTTCTTT. Amino acids: CASSLGAVGTEAFF.

In this sample, this clone turned up once. The chain carries TRBV14 and TRBJ2-7, with 7 bases lining up with TRBD1. Germline assignment: CDR1 SGHDN and CDR2 FVKESK. V gave up 9 bases and J gave up 2 bases; unmatched junction bases: 10. This CDR3 is built from 14 residues. CDR3 coding DNA: TGTGCCAGTGGAAGGAGAGGGGGCACCTACGAGCAGTACTTC. Amino acid sequence: CASGRRGGTYEQYF.

The chain employs TRBV6-5 and TRBJ2-3, with D unclear. Germline values: CDR1 MNHEY, CDR2 SVGAGI. CDR3 length: 12 amino acids. V was shortened by 4 bases and J by 2 bases, with 4 bases between the two germline ends. The CDR3 DNA follows: TGTGCCAGCAGTTCCCACACAGATACGCAGTATTTT. Translation: CASSSHTDTQYF.

In this sample, this clone turned up once. This rearrangement joins TRBV5-6 to TRBJ2-7, with TRBD2 as a possible D gene (6 bases). Looked up from germline, CDR1 is SGHDT and CDR2 is YYEEEE. Trimming stripped 2 bases from V and 1 base from J, with 13 bases between. This CDR3 is 15 amino acids long. The CDR3 DNA sequence: TGTGCCAGCAGCTTCGGACTAACTCTGTCCTACGAGCAGTACTTC. It is translated as CASSFGLTLSYEQYF.